This T cell receptor (beta chain) was found in a study of tumor-infiltrating lymphocytes in localized non-small cell lung cancer. Study-wide results and caveats: TCRbeta sequencing showed higher T cell infiltration in tumors than uninvolved lung.

This table comes from immunoSEQ multiplex PCR, and its TCRdb copy is limited to in-frame clones, with some not included. The repertoire includes some 5,200 clones, around 67% of them detected once, and 13% to 15% sits in the top ten. This clone appeared a few times. Its antigen is still unknown. CDR1 is MDHEN and CDR2 is SYDVKM in the germline V gene. The CDR3 sequence is 15 residues long. Trimming left V 4 bases short and J 5 bases short, with 17 bases between. The clonotype comes from a human donor with non-small cell lung cancer. The gene calls are TRBV28 and TRBJ1-1; TRBD1 is a possible D gene (5 bases). The sample taken for sequencing was uninvolved lung tissue not adjacent to the tumor. This chain's CDR3 is CASSYRTGGKTEAFF. As DNA, the CDR3 is TGTGCCAGCAGTTACAGAACTGGGGGGAAGACTGAAGCTTTCTTT.